These 5 T cell receptor beta chains were sequenced from one sample in a study of T cells in Graves' hyperthyroidism and ophthalmopathy. Researchers amplified the TCR beta CDR3 regions from RNA transcripts. RT-PCR in the first round (using the HTBI primer set) targeted the TCR CDR3. A single record per CDR3 protein comes from TCRdb applying MiXCR to the multiplex PCR reads. The repertoire includes about 400,000 distinct CDR3 sequences, roughly an eighth of them detected once, and over 25% sits in the top ten. Sequences were obtained from blood. The receptors come from a middle-aged man with Graves' ophthalmopathy.

This clonotype has ten or more counts. This chain joins TRBV7-9 and TRBJ2-6, with 7 bases lining up with TRBD1. The V segment lost 5 bases and the J segment 0 bases; nucleotides outside the gene matches: 4. Germline V gives CDR1 SEHNR, CDR2 FQNEAQ (reference sequence). This CDR3 contains 16 residues. CDR3 sequence (DNA): TGTGCCAGCAGCCCCCAGGGGGTCTCTGGGGCCAACGTCCTGACTTTC. Encoded protein: CASSPQGVSGANVLTF.

This clonotype was counted ten times or more. The chain is built from TRBV7-8 and TRBJ2-1, with 16 positions matching TRBD2. CDR3 length: 16 residues. Germline CDR1 and CDR2: SGHVS and FQNEAQ. V lost 5 bases, J lost 6 bases, and 4 bases stayed unmatched. The CDR3 protein is CASSAGTSGRANEQFF. DNA of the CDR3: TGTGCCAGCAGCGCCGGGACTAGCGGGAGGGCCAATGAGCAGTTCTTC.

CDR3 DNA sequence: TGTGCCAGCACTATGACAGATACGCAGTATTTT. Protein sequence: CASTMTDTQYF. This sequence joins TRBV6-4 and TRBJ2-3, with D uncertain. This CDR3 has 11 residues. With 7 bases removed from V and 3 bases from J, the gap between germline ends came to 5 bases. CDR1 MRHNA and CDR2 SNTAGT come from the germline V gene.

This clonotype was detected ten times or more. The CDR3 loop reads CATSTASAGGPHEQFF. The CDR3 nucleotides are TGTGCCACCAGCACCGCTTCAGCGGGAGGGCCCCATGAGCAGTTCTTC. The chain joins TRBV15 to TRBJ2-1; 10 bases align to TRBD2. This CDR3 contains 16 residues. The germline gives CDR1 LNHNV, CDR2 YYDKDF (reference sequence). The ends lost 4 bases at V and 8 bases at J; junction bases unmatched: 11.

With regard to this clonotype: A much larger clone sits a single nucleotide away, making a read error possible. The J gene is TRBJ2-1, the V gene TRBV18; D remains unclear. CDR3 length equals 15 residues. Germline V lookup: CDR1 KGHSH, CDR2 LQKENI. In nucleotides, the CDR3 is TGTGTCAGCTCACCCCCGAACCGCCGGGCCGACTCCCTGTTCTTC. Protein: CVSSPPNRRADSLFF.